Listed below are T cell receptor beta chains from one sample, sequenced in a study of T cell responses to AZD1222 COVID-19 vaccine. Method: immunoSEQ multiplex PCR; TCRdb's copy keeps in-frame clones and lacks some. The table records 60,000 to 85,000 clones, 70% to 90% of them present only once. The sequencing here drew on peripheral blood, taken 28 days after the second dose of the MenACWY control vaccine. These TCRs come from an adult who received the MenACWY meningococcal vaccine as a control. Each CDR3 is given with its conserved first and last residue. D genes are given only for firm matches.

NA	TRBV2	TRBJ2-1	CAGGLNYNEQFF
NA	TRBV7-2	TRBJ1-2	CASSLGGFNYGYTF
NA	TRBV28	TRBJ2-3	CASGAGLGAMTDTQYF
NA	TRBV4-2	TRBJ2-2	CASSQGRSANTGELFF
TRBD2	TRBV19	TRBJ2-3	CASTSAGDTQYF
NA	TRBV3-1/TRBV3-2	TRBJ1-5	CASSQVEGLPQHF
TRBD1	TRBV6-2/TRBV6-3	TRBJ1-4	CASSPNPGQRNEKLFF
NA	TRBV19	TRBJ2-3	CASKVGGAVDTQYF
NA	TRBV7-9	TRBJ2-3	CASSPGEGVSRTDTQYF
NA	TRBV7-6	TRBJ2-2	CASSFQSRGTGELFF
NA	TRBV7-2	TRBJ2-5	CASSLKDRRETQYF
NA	TRBV29-1	TRBJ2-3	CSVPGLDTQYF
TRBD1	TRBV10-3	TRBJ1-1	CAIMAAGGSGTEAFF
NA	TRBV9	TRBJ1-6	CASSVGDAGYNSPLHF
NA	TRBV24-1	TRBJ2-2	CATSDLVAGELFF
NA	TRBV1	TRBJ1-5	CTSRPTLGGNQPQHF
NA	TRBV2	TRBJ1-1	CASSDQGMNTEAFF